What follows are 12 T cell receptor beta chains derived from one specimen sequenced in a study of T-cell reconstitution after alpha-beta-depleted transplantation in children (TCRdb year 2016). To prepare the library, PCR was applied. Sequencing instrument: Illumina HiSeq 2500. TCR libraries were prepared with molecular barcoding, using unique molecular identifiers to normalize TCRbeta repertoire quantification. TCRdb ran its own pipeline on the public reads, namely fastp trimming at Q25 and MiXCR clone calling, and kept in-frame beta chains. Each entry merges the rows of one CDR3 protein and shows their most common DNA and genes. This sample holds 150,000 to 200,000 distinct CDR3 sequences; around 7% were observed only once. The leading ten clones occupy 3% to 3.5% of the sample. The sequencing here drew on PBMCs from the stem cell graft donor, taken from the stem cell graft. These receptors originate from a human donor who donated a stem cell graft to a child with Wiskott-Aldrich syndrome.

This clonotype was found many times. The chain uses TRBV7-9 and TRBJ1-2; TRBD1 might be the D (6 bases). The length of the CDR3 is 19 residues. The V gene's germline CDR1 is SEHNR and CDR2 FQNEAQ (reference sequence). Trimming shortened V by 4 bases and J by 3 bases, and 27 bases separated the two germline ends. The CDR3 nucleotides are TGTGCCAGCAGCTCCTTCCTAACGGGGGGGCTCGGTGGTGACTATGGCTACACCTTC. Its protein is CASSSFLTGGLGGDYGYTF.

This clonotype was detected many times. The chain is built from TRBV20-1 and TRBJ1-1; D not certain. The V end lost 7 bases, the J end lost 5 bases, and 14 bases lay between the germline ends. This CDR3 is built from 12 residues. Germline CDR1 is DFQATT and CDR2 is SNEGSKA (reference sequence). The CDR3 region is CSVKGRVTEAFF. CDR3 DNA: TGCAGTGTCAAAGGGAGGGTGACTGAAGCTTTCTTT.

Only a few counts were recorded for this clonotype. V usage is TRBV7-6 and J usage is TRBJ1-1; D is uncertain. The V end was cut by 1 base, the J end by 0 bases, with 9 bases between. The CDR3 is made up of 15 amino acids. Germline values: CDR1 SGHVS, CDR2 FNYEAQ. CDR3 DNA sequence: TGTGCCAGCAGCTTAGTGTCTGGGTTGAACACTGAAGCTTTCTTT. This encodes CASSLVSGLNTEAFF.

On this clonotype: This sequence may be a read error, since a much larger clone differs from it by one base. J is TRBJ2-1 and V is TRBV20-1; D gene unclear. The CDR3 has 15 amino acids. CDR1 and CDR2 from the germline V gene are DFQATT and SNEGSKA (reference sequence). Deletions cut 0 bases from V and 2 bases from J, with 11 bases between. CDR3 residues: CSAREVLAPYNEQFF. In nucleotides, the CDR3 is TGCAGTGCTAGAGAAGTACTGGCCCCCTACAATGAGCAGTTCTTC.

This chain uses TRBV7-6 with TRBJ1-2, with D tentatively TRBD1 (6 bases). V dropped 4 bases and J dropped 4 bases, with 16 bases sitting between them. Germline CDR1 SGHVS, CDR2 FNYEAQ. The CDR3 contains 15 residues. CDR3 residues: CASSSSGQTPYGYTF. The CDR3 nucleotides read TGTGCCAGCAGCTCCTCCGGACAGACCCCCTATGGCTACACCTTC.

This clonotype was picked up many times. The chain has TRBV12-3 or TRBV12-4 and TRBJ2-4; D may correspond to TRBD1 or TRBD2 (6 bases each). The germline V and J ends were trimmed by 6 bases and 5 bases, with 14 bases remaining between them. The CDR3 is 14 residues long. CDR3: CASSPRGGQNIQYF. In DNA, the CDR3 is TGTGCCAGCAGCCCCCGAGGGGGGCAAAACATTCAGTACTTC.

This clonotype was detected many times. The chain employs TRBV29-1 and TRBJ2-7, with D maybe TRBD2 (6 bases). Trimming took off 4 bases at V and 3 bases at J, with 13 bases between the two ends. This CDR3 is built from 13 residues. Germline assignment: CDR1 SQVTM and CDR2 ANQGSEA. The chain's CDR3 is CSVGTGGYYEQYF. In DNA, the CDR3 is TGCAGCGTTGGGACCGGGGGATACTACGAGCAGTACTTC.

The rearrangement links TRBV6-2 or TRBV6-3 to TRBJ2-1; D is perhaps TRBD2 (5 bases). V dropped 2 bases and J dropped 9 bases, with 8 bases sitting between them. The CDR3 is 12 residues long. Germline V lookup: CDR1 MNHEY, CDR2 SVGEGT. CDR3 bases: TGTGCCAGCAGTTACCCCGGAGGTGAGCAGTTCTTC. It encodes CASSYPGGEQFF.

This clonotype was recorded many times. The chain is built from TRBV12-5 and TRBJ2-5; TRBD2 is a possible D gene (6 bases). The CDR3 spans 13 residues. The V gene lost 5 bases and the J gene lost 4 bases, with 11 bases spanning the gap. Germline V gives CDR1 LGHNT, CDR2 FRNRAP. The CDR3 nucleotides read TGTGCTAGTGGTCCCCCCGGGGGAGAGACCCAGTACTTC. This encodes CASGPPGGETQYF. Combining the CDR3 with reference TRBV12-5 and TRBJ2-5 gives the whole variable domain DARVTQTPRHKVTEMGQEVTMRCQPILGHNTVFWYRQTMMQGLELLAYFRNRAPLDDSGMPKDRFSAEMPDATLATLKIQPSEPRDSAVYFCASGPPGGETQYFGPGTRLLVL.

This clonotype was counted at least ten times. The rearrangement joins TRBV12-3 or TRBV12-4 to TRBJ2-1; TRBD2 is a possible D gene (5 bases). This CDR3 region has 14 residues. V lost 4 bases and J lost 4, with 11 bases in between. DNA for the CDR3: TGTGCCAGCAGTTCCCGGGAAACTTACAATGAGCAGTTCTTC. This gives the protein CASSSRETYNEQFF.

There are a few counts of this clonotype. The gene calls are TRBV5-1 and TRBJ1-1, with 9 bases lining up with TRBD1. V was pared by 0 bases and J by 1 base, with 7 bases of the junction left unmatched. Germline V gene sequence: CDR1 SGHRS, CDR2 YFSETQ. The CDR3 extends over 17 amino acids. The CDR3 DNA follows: TGCGCCAGCAGCTTGGCCTCTCCGGGACAGGGGAACACTGAAGCTTTCTTT. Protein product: CASSLASPGQGNTEAFF.

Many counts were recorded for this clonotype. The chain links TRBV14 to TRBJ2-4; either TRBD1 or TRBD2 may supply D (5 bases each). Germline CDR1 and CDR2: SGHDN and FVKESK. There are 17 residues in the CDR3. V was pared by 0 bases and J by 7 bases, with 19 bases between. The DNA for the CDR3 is TGTGCCAGCAGCCAAGAACGCTTCGGGACCGAAGCGAACATTCAGTACTTC. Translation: CASSQERFGTEANIQYF.